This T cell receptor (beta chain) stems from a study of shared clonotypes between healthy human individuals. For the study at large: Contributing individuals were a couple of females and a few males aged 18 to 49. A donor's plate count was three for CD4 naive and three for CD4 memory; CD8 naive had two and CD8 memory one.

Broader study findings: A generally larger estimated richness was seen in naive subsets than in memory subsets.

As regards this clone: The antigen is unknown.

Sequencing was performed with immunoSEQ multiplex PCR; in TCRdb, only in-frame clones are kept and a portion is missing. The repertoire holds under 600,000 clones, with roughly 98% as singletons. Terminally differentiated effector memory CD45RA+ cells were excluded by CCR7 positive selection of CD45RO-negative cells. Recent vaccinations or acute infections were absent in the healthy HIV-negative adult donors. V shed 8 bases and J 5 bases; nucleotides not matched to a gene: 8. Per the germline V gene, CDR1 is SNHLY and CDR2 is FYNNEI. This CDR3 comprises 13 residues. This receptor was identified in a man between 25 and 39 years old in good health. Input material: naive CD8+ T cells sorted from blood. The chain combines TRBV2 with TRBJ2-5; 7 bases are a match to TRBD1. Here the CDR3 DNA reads TGTGCCAGCCGGGACAGACTTCTGGAGACCCAGTACTTC. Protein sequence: CASRDRLLETQYF. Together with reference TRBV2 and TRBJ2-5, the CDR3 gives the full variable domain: EPEVTQTPSHQVTQMGQEVILRCVPISNHLYFYWYRQILGQKVEFLVSFYNNEISEKSEIFDDQFSVERPDGSNFTLKIRSTKLEDSAMYFCASRDRLLETQYFGPGTRLLVL.